Below, 4 T cell receptor beta chains from the same sample are listed, as sequenced in a study of CXCR3-negative and CXCR3-positive naive CD8 T cells. It was by 5' RACE with UMI labels that the TRB cDNA libraries were prepared. TCRdb re-called the 5' RACE reads and gives one entry per CDR3 protein, without DNA. The sample has tens of thousands of distinct CDR3 sequences. The sample comprised naive CXCR3- CD8+ T cells from blood. Subset noted: CD45RO-CCR7+CD27+CD95- naive CD8+ T cells lacking CXCR3 (TNR3-). Every receptor here comes from a human donor in good health. Some clones in this sample may be carry-over from other donors' samples.

The rearrangement uses TRBV15 and TRBJ2-7; TCRdb's D call of TRBD2 is untestable without DNA. Germline assignment: CDR1 LNHNV and CDR2 YYDKDF (reference sequence). This CDR3 region has 17 residues. This chain's CDR3 is CATSRDRGGASPYEQYF.

This chain links TRBV6-5 with TRBJ2-1; checking the TCRdb D call of TRBD1 is not possible without DNA. This CDR3 has 11 amino acids. Looked up from germline, CDR1 is MNHEY and CDR2 is SVGAGI. CDR3: CASRTGVEQFF.

The chain uses TRBV29-1 and TRBJ2-1; TCRdb picks TRBD2, but there is no DNA to check that call. This CDR3 is 15 amino acids long. From germline, CDR1 is SQVTM and CDR2 ANQGSEA. The CDR3 sequence is CSVEGGQRGYNEQFF.

The chain combines TRBV29-1 with TRBJ2-7; the TRBD1 assignment by TCRdb is unverifiable without DNA. The CDR3 covers 14 residues. Per the germline V gene, CDR1 is SQVTM and CDR2 is ANQGSEA. CDR3: CSVEFTGQNYEQYF.